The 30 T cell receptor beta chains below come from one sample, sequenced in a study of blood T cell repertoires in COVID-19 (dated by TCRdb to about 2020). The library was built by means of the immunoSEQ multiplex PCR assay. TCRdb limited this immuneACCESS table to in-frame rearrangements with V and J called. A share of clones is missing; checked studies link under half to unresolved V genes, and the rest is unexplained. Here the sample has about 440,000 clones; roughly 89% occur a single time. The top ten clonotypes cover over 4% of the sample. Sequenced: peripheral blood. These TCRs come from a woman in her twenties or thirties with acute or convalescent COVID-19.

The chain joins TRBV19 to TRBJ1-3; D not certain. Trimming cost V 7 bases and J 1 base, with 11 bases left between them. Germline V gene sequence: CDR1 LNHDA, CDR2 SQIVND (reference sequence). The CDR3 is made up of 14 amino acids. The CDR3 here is CASIGTESGNTIYF. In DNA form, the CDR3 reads TGTGCCAGTATCGGAACAGAGTCTGGAAACACCATATATTTT.

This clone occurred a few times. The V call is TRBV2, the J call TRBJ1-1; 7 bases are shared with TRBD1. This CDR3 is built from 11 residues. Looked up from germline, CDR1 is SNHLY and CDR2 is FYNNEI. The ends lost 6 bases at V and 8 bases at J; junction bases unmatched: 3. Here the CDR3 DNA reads TGTGCCAGCAGGAACAGGGGAGAAGCTTTCTTT. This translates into CASRNRGEAFF.

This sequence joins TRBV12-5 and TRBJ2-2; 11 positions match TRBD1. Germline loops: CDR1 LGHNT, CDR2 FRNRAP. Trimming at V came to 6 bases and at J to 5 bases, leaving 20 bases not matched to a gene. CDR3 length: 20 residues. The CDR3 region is CASGSTPKDLDRGLTGELFF. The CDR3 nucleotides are TGTGCTAGTGGCTCTACCCCCAAAGACTTGGACAGGGGGCTGACCGGGGAGCTGTTTTTT.

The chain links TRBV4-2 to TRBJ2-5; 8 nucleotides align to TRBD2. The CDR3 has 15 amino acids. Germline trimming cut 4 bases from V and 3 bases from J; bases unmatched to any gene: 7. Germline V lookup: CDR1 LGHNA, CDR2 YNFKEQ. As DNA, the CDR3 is TGTGCCAGCAGCCTCGGGGGGGTAAAGGAAGAGACCCAGTACTTC. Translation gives CASSLGGVKEETQYF.

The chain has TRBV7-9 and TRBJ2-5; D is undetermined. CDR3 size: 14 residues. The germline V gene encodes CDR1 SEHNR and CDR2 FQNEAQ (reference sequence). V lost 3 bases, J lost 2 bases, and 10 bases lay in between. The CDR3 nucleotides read TGTGCCAGCAGCTTCTTGAACTTTCAAGAGACCCAGTACTTC. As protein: CASSFLNFQETQYF.

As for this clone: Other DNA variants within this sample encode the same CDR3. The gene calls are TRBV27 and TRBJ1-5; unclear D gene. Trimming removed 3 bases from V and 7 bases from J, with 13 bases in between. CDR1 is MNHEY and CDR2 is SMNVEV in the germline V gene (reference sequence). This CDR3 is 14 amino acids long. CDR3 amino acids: CASSFRGSGQPQHF. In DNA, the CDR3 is TGTGCCAGCAGTTTTCGAGGGTCAGGCCAGCCCCAGCATTTT.

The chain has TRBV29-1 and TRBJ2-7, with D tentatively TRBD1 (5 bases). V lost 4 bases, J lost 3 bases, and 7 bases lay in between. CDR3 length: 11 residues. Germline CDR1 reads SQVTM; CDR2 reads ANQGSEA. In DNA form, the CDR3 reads TGCAGCGTTGCCAGGGACTACGAGCAGTACTTC. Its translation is CSVARDYEQYF.

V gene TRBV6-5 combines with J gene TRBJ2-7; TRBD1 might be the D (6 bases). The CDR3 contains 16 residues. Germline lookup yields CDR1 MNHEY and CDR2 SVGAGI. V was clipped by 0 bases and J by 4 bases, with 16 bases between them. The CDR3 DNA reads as TGTGCCAGCAGTTACTCGTTCGGGACACGGAAATACGAGCAGTACTTC. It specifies CASSYSFGTRKYEQYF.

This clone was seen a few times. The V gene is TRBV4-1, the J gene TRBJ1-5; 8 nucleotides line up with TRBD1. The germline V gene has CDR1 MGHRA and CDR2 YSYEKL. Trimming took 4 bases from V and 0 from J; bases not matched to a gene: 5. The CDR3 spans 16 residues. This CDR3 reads CASSLRQGTSNQPQHF. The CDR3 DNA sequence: TGCGCCAGCAGCCTAAGACAGGGGACTAGCAATCAGCCCCAGCATTTT.

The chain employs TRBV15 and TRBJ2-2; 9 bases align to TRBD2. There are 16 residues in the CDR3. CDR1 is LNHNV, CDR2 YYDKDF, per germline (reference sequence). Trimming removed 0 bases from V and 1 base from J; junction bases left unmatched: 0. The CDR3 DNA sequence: TGTGCCACCAGCAGAGAACTAGCGGGGAACACCGGGGAGCTGTTTTTT. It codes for CATSRELAGNTGELFF.

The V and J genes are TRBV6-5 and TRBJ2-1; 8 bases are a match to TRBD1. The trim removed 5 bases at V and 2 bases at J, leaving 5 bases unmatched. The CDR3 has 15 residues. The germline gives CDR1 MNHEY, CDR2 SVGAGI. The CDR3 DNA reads TGTGCCAGCAGTCATCTCAGGGGGCCCTACAATGAGCAGTTCTTC. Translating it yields CASSHLRGPYNEQFF.

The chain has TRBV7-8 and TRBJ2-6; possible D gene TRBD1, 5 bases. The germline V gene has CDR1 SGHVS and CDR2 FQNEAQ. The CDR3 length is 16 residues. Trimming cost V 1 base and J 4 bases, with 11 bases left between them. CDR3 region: CASSLGRVPGANVLTF. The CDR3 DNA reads TGTGCCAGCAGCTTAGGCAGGGTCCCCGGGGCCAACGTCCTGACTTTC.

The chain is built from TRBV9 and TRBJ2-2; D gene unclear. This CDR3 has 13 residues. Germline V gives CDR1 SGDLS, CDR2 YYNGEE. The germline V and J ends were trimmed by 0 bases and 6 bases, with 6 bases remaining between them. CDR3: CASSVVISGELFF. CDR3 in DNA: TGTGCCAGCAGCGTAGTTATTTCCGGGGAGCTGTTTTTT.

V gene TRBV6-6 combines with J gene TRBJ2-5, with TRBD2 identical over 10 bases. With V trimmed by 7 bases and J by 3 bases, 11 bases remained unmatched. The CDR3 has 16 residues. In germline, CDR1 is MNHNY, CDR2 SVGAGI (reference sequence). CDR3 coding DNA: TGTGCCAGCACCGATATACTAGCGGGGACTAAAGAGACCCAGTACTTC. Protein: CASTDILAGTKETQYF.

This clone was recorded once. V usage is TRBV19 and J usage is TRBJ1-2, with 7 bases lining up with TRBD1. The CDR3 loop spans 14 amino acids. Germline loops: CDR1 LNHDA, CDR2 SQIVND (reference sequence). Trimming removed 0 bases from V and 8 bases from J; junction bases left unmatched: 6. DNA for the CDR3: TGTGCCAGTAGTATAGAGCAGGGGGGCGCCGGCTACACCTTC. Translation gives CASSIEQGGAGYTF.

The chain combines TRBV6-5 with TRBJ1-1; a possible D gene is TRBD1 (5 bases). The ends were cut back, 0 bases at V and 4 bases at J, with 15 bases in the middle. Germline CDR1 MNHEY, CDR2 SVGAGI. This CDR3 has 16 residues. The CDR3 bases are TGTGCCAGCAGTTACTCGGGGGGGAAAGGGAGCACTGAAGCTTTCTTT. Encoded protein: CASSYSGGKGSTEAFF.

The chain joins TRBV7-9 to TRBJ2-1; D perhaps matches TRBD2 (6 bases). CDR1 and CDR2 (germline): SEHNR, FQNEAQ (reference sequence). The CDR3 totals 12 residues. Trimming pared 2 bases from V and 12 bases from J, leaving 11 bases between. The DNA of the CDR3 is TGTGCCAGCAGCTTAACGGACTATATGCAGTTCTTC. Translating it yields CASSLTDYMQFF. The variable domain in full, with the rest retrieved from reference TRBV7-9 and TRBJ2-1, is DTGVSQNPRHKITKRGQNVTFRCDPISEHNRLYWYRQTLGQGPEFLTYFQNEAQLEKSRLLSDRFSAERPKGSFSTLEIQRTEQGDSAMYLCASSLTDYMQFFGPGTRLTVL.

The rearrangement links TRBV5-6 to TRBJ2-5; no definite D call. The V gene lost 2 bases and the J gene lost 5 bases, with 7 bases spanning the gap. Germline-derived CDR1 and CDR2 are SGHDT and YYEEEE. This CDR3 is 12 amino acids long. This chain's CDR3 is CASSFLEETQYF. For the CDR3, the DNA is TGTGCCAGCAGCTTTCTAGAGGAGACCCAGTACTTC. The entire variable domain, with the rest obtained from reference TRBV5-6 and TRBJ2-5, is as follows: DAGVTQSPTHLIKTRGQQVTLRCSPKSGHDTVSWYQQALGQGPQFIFQYYEEEERQRGNFPDRFSGHQFPNYSSELNVNALLLGDSALYLCASSFLEETQYFGPGTRLLVL.

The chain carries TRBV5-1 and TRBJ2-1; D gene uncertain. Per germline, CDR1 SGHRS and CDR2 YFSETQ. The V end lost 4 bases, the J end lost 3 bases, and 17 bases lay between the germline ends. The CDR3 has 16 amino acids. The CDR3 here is CASSLHASAIYNEQFF. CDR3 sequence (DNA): TGCGCCAGCAGCCTACACGCGAGCGCAATCTACAATGAGCAGTTCTTC.

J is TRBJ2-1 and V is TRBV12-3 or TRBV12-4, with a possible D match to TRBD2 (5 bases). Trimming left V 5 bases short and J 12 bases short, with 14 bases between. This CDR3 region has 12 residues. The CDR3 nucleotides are TGTGCCAGCAGTCAAAGAAAACGGGGGCAGTTCTTC. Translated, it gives CASSQRKRGQFF.

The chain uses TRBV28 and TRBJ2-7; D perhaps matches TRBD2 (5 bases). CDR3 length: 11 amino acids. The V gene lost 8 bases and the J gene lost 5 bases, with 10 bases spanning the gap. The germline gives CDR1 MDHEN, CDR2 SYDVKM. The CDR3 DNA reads TGTGCCAGCTGCCTCGGGGACGAGCAGTACTTC. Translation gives CASCLGDEQYF.

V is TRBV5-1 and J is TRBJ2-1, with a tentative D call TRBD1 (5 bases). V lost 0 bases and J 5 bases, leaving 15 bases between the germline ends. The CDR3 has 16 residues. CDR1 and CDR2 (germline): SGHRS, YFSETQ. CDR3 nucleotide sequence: TGCGCCAGCAGCTTGGTGCCCCCCCCAGGGAACAATGAGCAGTTCTTC. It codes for CASSLVPPPGNNEQFF.

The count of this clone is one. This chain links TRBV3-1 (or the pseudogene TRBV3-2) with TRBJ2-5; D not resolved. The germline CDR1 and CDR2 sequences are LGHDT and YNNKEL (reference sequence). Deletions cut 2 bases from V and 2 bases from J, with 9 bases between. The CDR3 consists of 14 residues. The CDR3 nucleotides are TGTGCCAGCAGCCAAAGTCTGCGGCAAGAGACCCAGTACTTC. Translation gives CASSQSLRQETQYF.

The CDR3 spells CASSVGGSGGLSYEQYF. DNA of the CDR3: TGTGCCAGCAGCGTAGGGGGAAGCGGGGGGCTTTCCTACGAGCAGTACTTC. The chain couples TRBV9 to TRBJ2-7; the match to TRBD2 covers 9 bases. Losses at the gene ends were 0 bases for V and 1 base for J; bases not matched to a gene: 8. Germline values: CDR1 SGDLS, CDR2 YYNGEE. This CDR3 region has 17 residues.

CDR3 coding DNA: TGCGCCAGCAGCTTAGGGGATAAGAGGACAGGGGATCCCGGGGAGCTGTTTTTT. Translation: CASSLGDKRTGDPGELFF. The chain joins TRBV5-1 to TRBJ2-2; 9 bases are shared with TRBD1. Germline loops: CDR1 SGHRS, CDR2 YFSETQ. After removal of 2 bases from V and 6 bases from J, the junction contained 14 bases not matched to a gene. This CDR3 region has 18 residues.

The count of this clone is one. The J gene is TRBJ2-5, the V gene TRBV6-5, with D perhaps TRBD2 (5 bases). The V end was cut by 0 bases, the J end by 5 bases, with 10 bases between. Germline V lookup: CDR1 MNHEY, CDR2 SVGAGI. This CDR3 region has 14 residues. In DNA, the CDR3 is TGTGCCAGCAGTTACTCGACGGGGATCGAGACCCAGTACTTC. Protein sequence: CASSYSTGIETQYF.

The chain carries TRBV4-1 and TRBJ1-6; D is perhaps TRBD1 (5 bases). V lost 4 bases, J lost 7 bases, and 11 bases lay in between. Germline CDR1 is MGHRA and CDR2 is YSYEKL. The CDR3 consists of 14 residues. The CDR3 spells CASSPIRGNSPLHF. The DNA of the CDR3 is TGCGCCAGCAGCCCAATACGGGGGAATTCACCCCTCCACTTT.

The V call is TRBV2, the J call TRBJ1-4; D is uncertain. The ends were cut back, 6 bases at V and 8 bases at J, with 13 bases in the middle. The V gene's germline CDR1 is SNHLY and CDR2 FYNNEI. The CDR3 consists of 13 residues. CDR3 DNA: TGTGCCAGCAGGCCCAACAGTGAAGAAAAACTGTTTTTT. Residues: CASRPNSEEKLFF.

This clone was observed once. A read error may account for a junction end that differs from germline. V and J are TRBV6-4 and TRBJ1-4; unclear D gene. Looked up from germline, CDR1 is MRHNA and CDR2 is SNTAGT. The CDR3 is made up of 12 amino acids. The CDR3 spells CASSDSIKRPVF. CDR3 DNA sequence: TGTGCCAGCAGTGACTCCATTAAACGCCCGGTTTTT.

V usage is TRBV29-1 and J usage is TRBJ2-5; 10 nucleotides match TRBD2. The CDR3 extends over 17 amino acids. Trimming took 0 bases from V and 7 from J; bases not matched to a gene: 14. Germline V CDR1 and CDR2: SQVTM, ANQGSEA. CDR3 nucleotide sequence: TGCAGCGTTGAAGAACGTACTGCTAGCGGGGGATTCGGGACCCAGTACTTC. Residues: CSVEERTASGGFGTQYF.